This TCR beta chain is from a study of blood T cell repertoires in COVID-19. Study details: The study drew acute and convalescent COVID-19 samples from the United States, Italy and Spain. PBMCs, B-cell-depleted T cells, or T cells provided the cDNA or gDNA that made up the material.

V dropped 6 bases and J dropped 3 bases, with 20 bases sitting between them. Germline V CDR1 and CDR2: LGHNA, YSLEER. This CDR3 has 16 amino acids. Original processing notes: Amplified reference gene primers provided the basis for estimating nucleated cell counts. Repertoires were generated with immunoSEQ multiplex PCR, while TCRdb's copy carries only in-frame clones and drops some. V and J calls and clone size are those listed in that table; D and trimming were worked out from the DNA. The sample has approximately 150,000 clones, about 85% seen once; the top ten hold roughly 2.6%. Material: peripheral blood. The receptor was isolated from a human donor with acute or convalescent COVID-19. The donor label of this sample is uncertain. The chain uses TRBV4-3 and TRBJ2-5; possible D gene TRBD1, 7 bases. CDR3 amino acids: CASSPQGLAKKETQYF. Written as DNA, the CDR3 is TGCGCCAGCAGTCCACAGGGGCTAGCGAAAAAAGAGACCCAGTACTTC.